The subject of this entry is one T cell receptor (beta chain). Its antigen is undetermined. Primers: 60 Vbeta forward and 13 Jbeta reverse. Clones were sequenced by immunoSEQ multiplex PCR, and TCRdb holds only the in-frame ones, with some missing. This sample has 150,000 to 200,000 clones, with 60% to 80% found just once. Germline loops: CDR1 KGHSH, CDR2 LQKENI. The CDR3 covers 17 residues. V shed 0 bases and J shed 0 bases, with 9 bases lying between them. This sample stems from a study of cytomegalovirus exposure and HLA in healthy donors. Notes on the study in general: In a later analysis, V- and J-gene trimming of beta chains associated with a DCLRE1C missense variant, replicated independently. Highly shared variants forming one cluster were likely a sequencing artifact. The study recorded over 150 TCR beta chains that were cytomegalovirus-associated.

Sequenced material: PBMCs. This TCR was recovered from a man aged 40-55 years in good health and CMV-seronegative. The chain combines TRBV18 with TRBJ2-6; the D is unclear. For the CDR3, the DNA is TGTGCCAGCTCACCACCAAATTCCGGCTCTGGGGCCAACGTCCTGACTTTC. Encoded protein: CASSPPNSGSGANVLTF.